The 29 T cell receptor beta chains presented below share a single source sample, sequenced in a study of shared clonotypes between healthy human individuals. Only in-frame clones appear in the TCRdb table, and some are missing; sequencing was by immunoSEQ multiplex PCR. Of approximately 350,000 clones listed, around two thirds are singletons. The specimen sequenced was memory CD4+ T cells sorted from blood. The subset denotes: CD45RA-negative fraction. These receptors were obtained from a man aged 25-45 years in good health.

The genes are TRBV19 and TRBJ1-1, with D possibly TRBD1 on 5 matching bases. This CDR3 has 14 residues. Trimming left V 5 bases short and J 4 bases short, with 14 bases between. CDR1 is LNHDA, CDR2 SQIVND, per germline (reference sequence). In nucleotides, the CDR3 is TGTGCCAGTAGTCACCGGGGGGAGGCCACTGAAGCTTTCTTT. Protein: CASSHRGEATEAFF.

The chain joins TRBV5-6 to TRBJ1-1; D remains unclear. Looked up from germline, CDR1 is SGHDT and CDR2 is YYEEEE. The CDR3 has 15 amino acids. V lost 3 bases and J lost 0, with 12 bases in between. The CDR3 region has the DNA TGTGCCAGCAGCTCCCGAATGATAATGAACACTGAAGCTTTCTTT. This sequence encodes CASSSRMIMNTEAFF.

The rearrangement links TRBV28 to TRBJ1-1, with unresolved D. Germline V gene lookup returns CDR1 MDHEN and CDR2 SYDVKM. This CDR3 is 11 amino acids long. The V and J ends lost 8 bases and 4 bases respectively, with 8 bases between them. The CDR3 coding sequence is TGTGCCAGCGGGCGGGGCACTGAAGCTTTCTTT. Its translation is CASGRGTEAFF.

This clone was seen a handful of times. The chain recombines TRBV11-2 with TRBJ1-2; 7 bases are a match to TRBD1. In germline, CDR1 is SGHAT, CDR2 FQNNGV. J lost 4 bases, V lost 4 bases, and 9 bases had no gene match. The CDR3 loop spans 15 amino acids. As DNA, the CDR3 is TGTGCCAGCAGCTCCAACCGGGACAGTAGCTATGGCTACACCTTC. This gives the protein CASSSNRDSSYGYTF.

The chain couples TRBV5-1 to TRBJ2-1; 10 nucleotides line up with TRBD1. Germline CDR1 and CDR2: SGHRS and YFSETQ. Losses at the gene ends were 5 bases for V and 1 base for J; bases not matched to a gene: 6. This CDR3 has 16 residues. The CDR3: CASSPGQGGSYNEQFF. CDR3 nucleotides: TGCGCCAGCAGTCCTGGACAGGGGGGTTCCTACAATGAGCAGTTCTTC.

V is TRBV5-4 and J is TRBJ2-3, with 8 bases lining up with TRBD2. The CDR3 consists of 13 residues. The V segment lost 6 bases and the J segment 3 bases; nucleotides outside the gene matches: 3. Per germline, CDR1 SGHNT and CDR2 YYREEE (reference sequence). CDR3 DNA sequence: TGTGCCAGCAAGCGGGAGATAACAGATACGCAGTATTTT. Its protein product is CASKREITDTQYF.

The rearrangement joins TRBV5-1 to TRBJ2-7; the match to TRBD1 covers 7 bases. The CDR3 has 15 amino acids. From germline, CDR1 is SGHRS and CDR2 YFSETQ. Losses at the gene ends were 4 bases for V and 1 base for J; bases not matched to a gene: 8. The CDR3 nucleotides read TGCGCCAGCAGCGTGGGACAGCCTTTATCCTACGAGCAGTACTTC. Residues: CASSVGQPLSYEQYF.

The chain has TRBV5-1 and TRBJ2-2; no clear D. Germline V gives CDR1 SGHRS, CDR2 YFSETQ. This CDR3 is built from 16 residues. V was trimmed by 0 bases and J by 0 bases, leaving 9 bases between them. The CDR3 region is CASSLEVQPNTGELFF. The CDR3 coding sequence is TGCGCCAGCAGCTTGGAGGTCCAACCGAACACCGGGGAGCTGTTTTTT.

The chain combines TRBV28 with TRBJ2-7; 9 bases are a match to TRBD1. Trimming took 6 bases from V and 6 from J; bases not matched to a gene: 15. Per the germline V gene, CDR1 is MDHEN and CDR2 is SYDVKM. The CDR3 spans 16 residues. The CDR3 spells CASRTPSGTGLSEQYF. The CDR3 region has the DNA TGTGCCAGCAGAACCCCCTCCGGGACAGGGTTATCCGAGCAGTACTTC.

This clone was found a few times. The genes are TRBV5-4 and TRBJ2-2; no clear D. V gave up 0 bases and J gave up 7 bases, with 10 bases separating them. CDR3 size: 14 residues. Germline CDR1 SGHNT, CDR2 YYREEE (reference sequence). CDR3: CASSLDVSSGELFF. Here the CDR3 DNA reads TGTGCCAGCAGCTTGGATGTATCGAGCGGGGAGCTGTTTTTT.

This clone was counted between two and nine times. The V call is TRBV15, the J call TRBJ2-5; D possibly corresponds to TRBD1 (5 bases). CDR1 is LNHNV and CDR2 is YYDKDF in the germline V gene (reference sequence). CDR3 length: 14 residues. V was clipped by 1 base and J by 5 bases, with 11 bases between them. CDR3 coding DNA: TGTGCCACCAGCAGAGGGGGCCGCATTGAGACCCAGTACTTC. Translating gives CATSRGGRIETQYF.

The V call is TRBV27, the J call TRBJ1-5, with 10 bases matching TRBD1. CDR1 is MNHEY and CDR2 is SMNVEV in the germline V gene (reference sequence). This CDR3 has 16 residues. The V and J ends lost 0 bases and 3 bases, in that order; junction bases with no gene match: 2. The CDR3 sequence: CASSLSGTGDNQPQHF. The DNA for the CDR3 is TGTGCCAGCAGTTTATCTGGGACAGGGGACAATCAGCCCCAGCATTTT.

The V call is TRBV27, the J call TRBJ1-1; possible D gene TRBD1, 6 bases. Per germline, CDR1 MNHEY and CDR2 SMNVEV (reference sequence). V was shortened by 0 bases and J by 8 bases, with 10 bases between the two germline ends. The CDR3 runs to 13 residues. This CDR3 reads CASSLSTGLEAFF. For the CDR3, the DNA is TGTGCCAGCAGTTTATCGACAGGTCTAGAAGCTTTCTTT.

This rearrangement joins TRBV10-1 to TRBJ2-5; 9 nucleotides match TRBD1. The J call may not be correct, given that the DNA end is closer to TRBJ2-7. CDR1 is WNHNN, CDR2 SYGVQD, per germline (reference sequence). There are 12 residues in the CDR3. The CDR3 here is CASRDRGGEQYF. CDR3 sequence (DNA): TGCGCCAGCAGGGACAGGGGAGGCGAGCAGTACTTC.

The chain combines TRBV5-1 with TRBJ1-4; 7 nucleotides line up with TRBD1. The CDR3 runs 14 residues. V trimming: 4 bases; J trimming: 8 bases; junction bases outside the gene matches: 8. Germline V gene data show CDR1 as SGHRS and CDR2 as YFSETQ. The CDR3 coding sequence is TGCGCCAGCAGCAGTACAGGGGTGCAAGAAAAACTGTTTTTT. This codes for CASSSTGVQEKLFF.

The table lists this clone with a few counts. The chain is built from TRBV28 and TRBJ2-1; D could derive from TRBD1 or TRBD2 (5 bases each). The V gene's germline CDR1 is MDHEN and CDR2 SYDVKM. The V gene lost 2 bases and the J gene lost 10 bases, with 15 bases spanning the gap. This CDR3 spans 14 amino acids. Here the CDR3 DNA reads TGTGCCAGCAGTTTACCTGGGACCTTAGCGGAGCAGTTCTTC. It encodes CASSLPGTLAEQFF.

This clone has a count of ten or more. The chain links TRBV13 to TRBJ1-2; tentative D call: TRBD1 (5 bases). The CDR3 runs to 14 residues. From germline, CDR1 is PRHDT and CDR2 FYEKMQ (reference sequence). Trimming pared 5 bases from V and 4 bases from J, leaving 14 bases between. The CDR3 region is CASSRTGGSYGYTF. The CDR3, as DNA: TGTGCCAGCAGCAGAACGGGGGGGTCCTATGGCTACACCTTC.

This clone was observed once. The chain couples TRBV9 to TRBJ2-1, with D tentatively TRBD2 (6 bases). CDR1 and CDR2 from the germline V gene are SGDLS and YYNGEE. Trimming shortened V by 5 bases and J by 1 base, and 10 bases separated the two germline ends. The CDR3 has 14 amino acids. The CDR3 protein is CASRGLSSYNEQFF. DNA for the CDR3: TGTGCCAGCAGGGGACTTTCATCCTACAATGAGCAGTTCTTC.

The gene calls are TRBV5-4 and TRBJ2-3, with 7 bases aligning to TRBD2. V was clipped by 2 bases and J by 4 bases; unmatched bases: 7. Germline V gene data show CDR1 as SGHNT and CDR2 as YYREEE (reference sequence). The CDR3 loop spans 15 amino acids. The DNA of the CDR3 is TGTGCCAGCAGCTTAAAAACTAGCGAAGCAGATACGCAGTATTTT. Translation gives CASSLKTSEADTQYF.

The chain recombines TRBV7-4 with TRBJ2-2, with 8 bases identical to TRBD2. Germline V lookup: CDR1 SGHVT, CDR2 SQSDAQ. The CDR3 is made up of 14 amino acids. V was clipped by 6 bases and J by 4 bases; unmatched bases: 4. This CDR3 is CASRVAGPTGELFF. CDR3 in DNA: TGTGCCAGCAGGGTAGCGGGGCCCACCGGGGAGCTGTTTTTT. The variable domain in full, with the rest retrieved from reference TRBV7-4 and TRBJ2-2, is GAGVSQSPRYKVAKRGRDVALRCDSISGHVTLYWYRQTLGQGSEVLTYSQSDAQRDKSGRPSGRFSAERPERSVSTLKIQRTEQGDSAVYLCASRVAGPTGELFFGEGSRLTVL.

The CDR3 reads CAISDDRGGTEAFF. The DNA of the CDR3 is TGTGCCATCAGTGATGACAGGGGGGGCACTGAAGCTTTCTTT. J is TRBJ1-1 and V is TRBV10-3; 9 bases match TRBD1. CDR1 and CDR2 from the germline V gene are ENHRY and SYGVKD. This CDR3 is 14 amino acids long. V lost 3 bases and J lost 4; bases outside the gene matches: 3.

This clone was picked up a small number of times. J is TRBJ2-5 and V is TRBV5-6; a possible D gene is TRBD1 (5 bases). The germline CDR1 and CDR2 sequences are SGHDT and YYEEEE. Trimming removed 4 bases from V and 4 bases from J, with 11 bases in between. The CDR3 extends over 13 amino acids. For the CDR3, the DNA is TGTGCCAGCAGCCTCCAAGGGGTAGAGACCCAGTACTTC. Amino acids: CASSLQGVETQYF.

The chain joins TRBV18 to TRBJ2-1, with D possibly being TRBD1 (6 bases). CDR3 length equals 17 residues. The germline V gene encodes CDR1 KGHSH and CDR2 LQKENI. The V and J ends lost 3 bases and 9 bases respectively, with 24 bases between them. The CDR3 protein is CASSPLVSQGYIVEQFF. The CDR3 nucleotides read TGTGCCAGCTCACCCTTAGTCTCGCAGGGGTATATAGTTGAGCAGTTCTTC.

This rearrangement joins TRBV29-1 to TRBJ1-5; the match to TRBD1 covers 10 bases. Germline CDR1 SQVTM, CDR2 ANQGSEA. With 5 bases clipped from V and 2 bases from J, the junction kept 3 bases outside the gene matches. This CDR3 has 14 amino acids. This chain's CDR3 is CSVRTGGGNQPQHF. As DNA, the CDR3 is TGCAGCGTTAGGACAGGGGGTGGCAATCAGCCCCAGCATTTT.

The genes are TRBV14 and TRBJ1-3; D gene uncertain. Germline-derived CDR1 and CDR2 are SGHDN and FVKESK. This CDR3 contains 13 residues. V was shortened by 1 base and J by 4 bases, with 5 bases between the two germline ends. The CDR3 DNA reads as TGTGCCAGCAGCCAAGTTCAGGGAAACACCATATATTTT. Translating it yields CASSQVQGNTIYF.

V is TRBV29-1 and J is TRBJ2-1; 8 nucleotides match TRBD1. The V and J ends lost 7 bases and 6 bases, in that order; junction bases with no gene match: 11. The germline gives CDR1 SQVTM, CDR2 ANQGSEA. The CDR3 length is 14 residues. CDR3 bases: TGCAGCGCTGCATCGGGACAGGTGGTCAATGAGCAGTTCTTC. This gives the protein CSAASGQVVNEQFF.

The chain has TRBV4-3 and TRBJ2-3, with 8 bases fitting TRBD2. V lost 3 bases to trimming and J lost 1 base; unmatched junction nucleotides: 6. The CDR3 is made up of 16 amino acids. The germline V gene has CDR1 LGHNA and CDR2 YSLEER. The CDR3 coding sequence is TGCGCCAGCAGCCACGAAATTAGCGGGGGCACAGATACGCAGTATTTT. It translates to CASSHEISGGTDTQYF.

This clone was counted between two and nine times. The chain joins TRBV27 to TRBJ2-2; the D gene is possibly TRBD2 (6 bases). This CDR3 has 16 residues. Germline loops: CDR1 MNHEY, CDR2 SMNVEV (reference sequence). V was clipped by 6 bases and J by 8 bases, with 22 bases between them. The CDR3 DNA follows: TGTGCCAGCAGGGCGGGATGGGACCAAACGGCGGGGGAGCTGTTTTTT. Translation gives CASRAGWDQTAGELFF.

The chain employs TRBV4-2 and TRBJ1-1; D not certain. The CDR3 consists of 16 residues. The germline V gene has CDR1 LGHNA and CDR2 YNFKEQ. The V end was cut by 0 bases, the J end by 1 base, with 12 bases between. CDR3 protein: CASSQESDGRNTEAFF. Here the CDR3 DNA reads TGTGCCAGCAGCCAAGAATCTGACGGCCGGAACACTGAAGCTTTCTTT.